This T cell receptor (beta chain) is from a study of spatial heterogeneity in lung cancer. About the research overall: Fewer alpha-chain than beta-chain sequences were consistently detected.

This clonotype was counted at least ten times. All TCR cDNA molecules were individually tagged with a unique molecular identifier. TCRdb re-analysed the 5' RACE reads in MiXCR, keeping a single row per CDR3 protein. The sample shows under 10,000 distinct CDR3 sequences, 9.7% of them seen only once. Time point in this sample: sample taken at primary tumor resection. Germline CDR1 and CDR2: SGHTA and FQGNSA. The CDR3 extends over 14 amino acids. J lost 4 bases, V lost 5 bases, and 5 bases had no gene match. Sequenced here: normal lung tissue next to the tumor, sampled at surgery. The rearrangement links TRBV7-2 to TRBJ2-5; TRBD2 matches at 9 bases. The TCR was taken from a male donor with early-stage non-small cell lung cancer. The CDR3 DNA reads TGTGCCAGCAGCCGCGGGGGGGCCGGAGAGACCCAGTACTTC. Translating gives CASSRGGAGETQYF.